This passage covers 19 T cell receptor beta chains from one sample sequenced in a study of response to subunit inactivated influenza vaccine. MiXCR, run by TCRdb on the RT-PCR reads, gives a single entry per CDR3 protein. The table records hundreds of thousands of distinct CDR3 sequences, approximately 14% of them present only once. The source material was PBMCs from blood, sampled about 14 days before vaccination. The receptors were gathered from a middle-aged man who received an inactivated influenza vaccine.

The V and J genes are TRBV5-1 and TRBJ2-1; 16 bases are shared with TRBD2. This CDR3 comprises 19 residues. In germline, CDR1 is SGHRS, CDR2 YFSETQ. The junction had 7 bases not matched to a gene; V was cut back by 4 bases and J by 0 bases. CDR3 sequence reads: CASSVPGLAGGSSYNEQFF. The CDR3 DNA reads TGCGCCAGCAGCGTGCCGGGACTAGCGGGAGGGAGCTCCTACAATGAGCAGTTCTTC.

The table lists this clonotype with a few counts. The gene calls are TRBV5-6 and TRBJ1-4, with D possibly TRBD1 on 6 matching bases. Deletions cut 2 bases from V and 7 bases from J, with 18 bases between. The germline gives CDR1 SGHDT, CDR2 YYEEEE. The CDR3 contains 16 residues. CDR3 loop: CASSFRAAGVREKLFF. The CDR3, as DNA: TGTGCCAGCAGCTTTCGGGCGGCAGGGGTACGTGAAAAACTGTTTTTT.

There are a few counts of this clonotype. The V and J genes are TRBV6-1 and TRBJ2-7; D remains ambiguous. This CDR3 spans 13 amino acids. V was cut by 8 bases and J by 2 bases, with 13 bases left in between. Per germline, CDR1 MNHNS and CDR2 SASEGT. The CDR3 spells CASAQAQPYEQYF. In DNA, the CDR3 is TGTGCCAGCGCCCAGGCCCAGCCCTACGAGCAGTACTTC.

This chain uses TRBV6-1 with TRBJ2-7; the D gene is possibly TRBD1 (5 bases). From germline, CDR1 is MNHNS and CDR2 SASEGT. V lost 2 bases to trimming and J lost 2 bases, with 10 bases between them. There are 14 residues in the CDR3. The CDR3 DNA reads as TGTGCCAGCAGTGAATTCCAGGGTCCCTACGAGCAGTACTTC. Amino acid sequence: CASSEFQGPYEQYF.

This clonotype qualifies as medium-sized (0.01 to 0.1%). The rearrangement joins TRBV20-1 to TRBJ2-1; D is uncertain. Per germline, CDR1 DFQATT and CDR2 SNEGSKA (reference sequence). CDR3 length: 14 amino acids. Trimming stripped 3 bases from V and 5 bases from J, with 14 bases between. CDR3 sequence reads: CSASSGSFDNEQFF. CDR3 in DNA: TGCAGTGCTAGCTCCGGCTCCTTCGACAATGAGCAGTTCTTC.

The chain employs TRBV7-2 and TRBJ2-5, with 7 bases aligning to TRBD1. V was clipped by 2 bases and J by 4 bases; unmatched bases: 7. The CDR3 is 15 amino acids. Germline-derived CDR1 and CDR2 are SGHTA and FQGNSA. DNA of the CDR3: TGTGCCAGCAGCTTAACGTACCGGGACAGAGAGACCCAGTACTTC. Protein product: CASSLTYRDRETQYF. Full variable domain (remainder filled in from reference TRBV7-2 and TRBJ2-5): GAGVSQSPSNKVTEKGKDVELRCDPISGHTALYWYRQSLGQGLEFLIYFQGNSAPDKSGLPSDRFSAERTGGSVSTLTIQRTQQEDSAVYLCASSLTYRDRETQYFGPGTRLLVL.

The chain joins TRBV20-1 to TRBJ2-1; 8 nucleotides align to TRBD2. The CDR3 has 19 amino acids. Germline-derived CDR1 and CDR2 are DFQATT and SNEGSKA (reference sequence). The ends lost 1 base at V and 0 bases at J; junction bases unmatched: 14. The chain's CDR3 is CSARVQLADTFSSYNEQFF. The CDR3 bases are TGCAGTGCTAGAGTTCAACTAGCGGACACCTTTAGCTCCTACAATGAGCAGTTCTTC.

This clonotype has a handful of counts. The rearrangement uses TRBV6-2 or TRBV6-3 and TRBJ2-7; no reliable D call. The CDR3 has 13 amino acids. The V gene lost 0 bases and the J gene lost 1 base, with 4 bases spanning the gap. Germline loops: CDR1 MNHEY, CDR2 SVGEGT. The chain's CDR3 is CASSYSISYEQYF. In nucleotides, the CDR3 is TGTGCCAGCAGTTACTCGATATCCTACGAGCAGTACTTC.

V and J are TRBV7-7 and TRBJ2-6; D uncertain. The germline CDR1 and CDR2 sequences are SSHAT and FNYEAQ (reference sequence). Trimming cost V 1 base and J 0 bases, with 7 bases left between them. This CDR3 region has 16 residues. The CDR3 region has the DNA TGTGCCAGCAGCTTAGAAGCGTTCTCTGGGGCCAACGTCCTGACTTTC. Residues: CASSLEAFSGANVLTF.

This clonotype was counted a few times. The rearrangement joins TRBV6-2 or TRBV6-3 to TRBJ2-1; D is perhaps TRBD1 or TRBD2 (5 bases each). Trimming stripped 10 bases from V and 2 bases from J, with 18 bases between. There are 15 residues in the CDR3. The germline gives CDR1 MNHEY, CDR2 SVGEGT. The chain's CDR3 is CAINPGDGTYNEQFF. The CDR3 region has the DNA TGTGCCATCAACCCCGGGGACGGCACCTACAATGAGCAGTTCTTC.

This clonotype appeared many times. One end of the junction fails to match germline, which may point to a read error. The CDR3 region has the DNA TGTGCCAGCAGCTTAGGGAATGAGCAGTTCTTC. Amino acids: CASSLGNEQFF. The rearrangement uses TRBV5-1 and TRBJ2-1, with D unresolved. There are 11 residues in the CDR3. The V gene's germline CDR1 is SGHRS and CDR2 YFSETQ. Based on the CDR3 plus reference TRBV5-1 and TRBJ2-1, the full variable domain is KAGVTQTPRYLIKTRGQQVTLSCSPISGHRSVSWYQQTPGQGLQFLFEYFSETQRNKGNFPGRFSGRQFSNSRSEMNVSTLELGDSALYLCASSLGNEQFFGPGTRLTVL.

This clonotype turned up a few times. The rearrangement uses TRBV19 and TRBJ2-7; no reliable D call. Trimming took off 1 base at V and 6 bases at J, with 13 bases between the two ends. CDR3 length equals 14 residues. Per the germline V gene, CDR1 is LNHDA and CDR2 is SQIVND (reference sequence). The CDR3, as DNA: TGTGCCAGTAGTATAGGCCACAACTACTTCGAGCAGTACTTC. Its translation: CASSIGHNYFEQYF.

The chain is built from TRBV28 and TRBJ2-1, with D possibly being TRBD1 (6 bases). The ends were cut back, 6 bases at V and 4 bases at J, with 13 bases in the middle. The CDR3 runs 14 residues. Germline V gives CDR1 MDHEN, CDR2 SYDVKM. CDR3 coding DNA: TGTGCCAGCAGCCAAACAGGGAGTTACAATGAGCAGTTCTTC. Translated: CASSQTGSYNEQFF. Looking up the rest from reference TRBV28 and TRBJ2-1 gives the full variable domain: DVKVTQSSRYLVKRTGEKVFLECVQDMDHENMFWYRQDPGLGLRLIYFSYDVKMKEKGDIPEGYSVSREKKERFSLILESASTNQTSMYLCASSQTGSYNEQFFGPGTRLTVL.

The chain joins TRBV7-2 to TRBJ2-7; a possible D gene is TRBD2 (6 bases). The V and J ends lost 4 bases and 4 bases respectively, with 17 bases between them. This CDR3 is 15 amino acids long. CDR1 is SGHTA, CDR2 FQGNSA, per germline. The CDR3 protein is CASSSRGMPLYEQYF. Written as DNA, the CDR3 is TGTGCCAGCAGCTCCCGGGGGATGCCCCTATACGAGCAGTACTTC.

This clonotype was observed a few times. The chain combines TRBV7-7 with TRBJ1-4; 7 bases are a match to TRBD1. The trim removed 5 bases at V and 6 bases at J, leaving 9 bases unmatched. The CDR3 length is 15 residues. Looked up from germline, CDR1 is SSHAT and CDR2 is FNYEAQ (reference sequence). The DNA of the CDR3 is TGTGCCAGCAGCCCGAGGGACAGTAGGGATGAAAAACTGTTTTTT. Translating it yields CASSPRDSRDEKLFF.

This clonotype was counted only a few times. V and J are TRBV28 and TRBJ1-1, with D maybe TRBD1 (6 bases). CDR1 is MDHEN and CDR2 is SYDVKM in the germline V gene. The germline V and J ends were trimmed by 5 bases and 6 bases, with 25 bases remaining between them. The CDR3 loop spans 17 amino acids. CDR3 loop: CASSTRTVTPFVAEAFF. CDR3 coding DNA: TGTGCCAGCAGTACCCGGACAGTGACACCCTTTGTGGCTGAAGCTTTCTTT.

In this sample, this clonotype turned up a few times. This chain joins TRBV27 and TRBJ2-7; D ambiguous. Germline values: CDR1 MNHEY, CDR2 SMNVEV (reference sequence). This CDR3 is built from 12 residues. Trimming left V 3 bases short and J 7 bases short, with 10 bases between. The CDR3 DNA follows: TGTGCCAGCAGTTTTCCCTTCGGGGAGCAGTACTTC. Protein product: CASSFPFGEQYF.

J is TRBJ2-3 and V is TRBV12-3 or TRBV12-4; TRBD1 might be the D (6 bases). The CDR3 runs 12 residues. V lost 6 bases and J 5 bases, leaving 9 bases between the germline ends. The CDR3 coding sequence is TGTGCCAGCAGGATACAGGGAGATACGCAGTATTTT. Translating it yields CASRIQGDTQYF.

This clonotype was recorded at least ten times. V is TRBV5-5 and J is TRBJ2-5; 8 bases line up with TRBD2. Germline V CDR1 and CDR2: SGHKS, YYEKEE (reference sequence). With 4 bases clipped from V and 2 bases from J, the junction kept 13 bases outside the gene matches. The CDR3 runs to 17 residues. CDR3 region: CASSPSGSGTDQETQYF. CDR3 DNA: TGTGCCAGCAGCCCTAGTGGTAGCGGGACGGATCAAGAGACCCAGTACTTC.